One sample yielded the 13 T cell receptor beta chains listed below, sequenced in a study of chemoradiotherapy in HPV16-positive cancers. Profiled with immunoSEQ multiplex PCR; TCRdb holds only in-frame clones, not every one. Of about 15,000 clones in the sample, roughly nine tenths were seen once. Sequenced here: tumor tissue, sampled from a patient who underwent chemoradiotherapy. These receptor sequences come from a human donor with HPV-associated anogenital cancer.

The rearrangement uses TRBV14 and TRBJ1-1; the D is unclear. CDR3 length: 13 amino acids. Trimming took off 4 bases at V and 6 bases at J, with 12 bases between the two ends. Germline CDR1 SGHDN, CDR2 FVKESK. The CDR3 DNA reads as TGTGCCAGCAGCCTTAACCTGGTCTCTGAAGCTTTCTTT. It translates to CASSLNLVSEAFF.

The chain couples TRBV7-2 to TRBJ1-5; D might be TRBD1 (5 bases). Trimming pared 5 bases from V and 6 bases from J, leaving 17 bases between. This CDR3 spans 15 amino acids. The germline V gene encodes CDR1 SGHTA and CDR2 FQGNSA. CDR3 protein: CASSPGAREGQPQHF. For the CDR3, the DNA is TGTGCCAGCAGCCCCGGGGCCAGGGAGGGTCAGCCCCAGCATTTT. Full variable domain (missing parts from reference TRBV7-2 and TRBJ1-5): GAGVSQSPSNKVTEKGKDVELRCDPISGHTALYWYRQSLGQGLEFLIYFQGNSAPDKSGLPSDRFSAERTGGSVSTLTIQRTQQEDSAVYLCASSPGAREGQPQHFGDGTRLSIL.

The chain's CDR3 is CASSQGDSPNSPLHF. CDR3 in DNA: TGTGCCAGCAGTCAGGGGGACAGCCCTAATTCACCCCTCCACTTT. The V gene is TRBV11-3, the J gene TRBJ1-6, with 7 bases identical to TRBD1. CDR3 length equals 15 residues. The germline V gene has CDR1 SGHNT and CDR2 YENEEA. After removal of 6 bases from V and 6 bases from J, the junction contained 8 bases not matched to a gene. Filled out from reference TRBV11-3 and TRBJ1-6, the complete variable domain reads EAGVVQSPRYKIIEKKQPVAFWCNPISGHNTLYWYLQNLGQGPELLIRYENEEAVDDSQLPKDRFSAERLKGVDSTLKIQPAELGDSAVYLCASSQGDSPNSPLHFGNGTRLTVT.

The V call is TRBV18, the J call TRBJ2-1; the D call may be TRBD1 or TRBD2 (5 bases each). Trimming cost V 9 bases and J 7 bases, with 10 bases left between them. The CDR3 contains 11 residues. The germline V gene encodes CDR1 KGHSH and CDR2 LQKENI. The CDR3 nucleotides are TGTGCCAGTCGAGAGGGGAATGAGCAGTTCTTC. It codes for CASREGNEQFF.

The chain has TRBV29-1 and TRBJ2-1, with TRBD1 matching over 8 bases. There are 14 residues in the CDR3. V was pared by 1 base and J by 6 bases, with 5 bases of the junction left unmatched. Germline-derived CDR1 and CDR2 are SQVTM and ANQGSEA. The CDR3 DNA reads TGCAGCGTTGAAGGAACCGGGACAGGCAATGAGCAGTTCTTC. Protein: CSVEGTGTGNEQFF.

The chain has TRBV2 and TRBJ1-5; TRBD1 agrees at 7 bases. The germline CDR1 and CDR2 sequences are SNHLY and FYNNEI. The CDR3 covers 14 residues. V was pared by 6 bases and J by 2 bases, with 4 bases of the junction left unmatched. The CDR3 sequence is CASRPGQGNQPQHF. The DNA for the CDR3 is TGTGCCAGCAGACCCGGACAGGGCAATCAGCCCCAGCATTTT.

The DNA for the CDR3 is TGTGCCAGCAGCTTAGTTAATGGACGGAACCGTGAAGCTTTCTTT. Translation: CASSLVNGRNREAFF. The chain carries TRBV7-8 and TRBJ1-1; D not resolved. V was clipped by 1 base and J by 7 bases, with 16 bases between them. This CDR3 spans 15 amino acids. Looked up from germline, CDR1 is SGHVS and CDR2 is FQNEAQ.

J is TRBJ2-3 and V is TRBV2, with a tentative D call TRBD2 (6 bases). Germline V lookup: CDR1 SNHLY, CDR2 FYNNEI. V lost 9 bases, J lost 8 bases, and 9 bases lay in between. There are 10 residues in the CDR3. Here the CDR3 reads CARGGATQYF. The CDR3 nucleotides are TGTGCCAGAGGAGGGGCTACGCAGTATTTT.

The V gene is TRBV6-5, the J gene TRBJ2-7; tentative D call: TRBD2 (7 bases). V was shortened by 1 base and J by 6 bases, with 13 bases between the two germline ends. The CDR3 spans 14 residues. CDR1 is MNHEY, CDR2 SVGAGI, per germline. CDR3 residues: CASSYWGGRGEQYF. The CDR3 nucleotides are TGTGCCAGCAGTTACTGGGGGGGGCGCGGCGAGCAGTACTTC.

This sequence joins TRBV7-2 and TRBJ2-3; D call uncertain. This CDR3 region has 16 residues. Germline CDR1 SGHTA, CDR2 FQGNSA. The V end lost 1 base, the J end lost 5 bases, and 16 bases lay between the germline ends. This CDR3 reads CASSLGVQSSIDTQYF. CDR3 in DNA: TGTGCCAGCAGCTTAGGGGTCCAAAGCTCAATAGATACGCAGTATTTT.

V and J are TRBV5-1 and TRBJ2-1; TRBD2 matches at 8 bases. The CDR3 sequence is 13 residues long. After removal of 7 bases from V and 3 bases from J, the junction contained 3 bases not matched to a gene. CDR1 is SGHRS and CDR2 is YFSETQ in the germline V gene. CDR3 nucleotides: TGCGCCAGCGCGGCGGGAGGCTACAATGAGCAGTTCTTC. Its protein product is CASAAGGYNEQFF.

The rearrangement joins TRBV10-3 to TRBJ1-1; TRBD1 agrees at 7 bases. Losses at the gene ends were 4 bases for V and 4 bases for J; bases not matched to a gene: 6. Germline V gene data show CDR1 as ENHRY and CDR2 as SYGVKD. This CDR3 is 14 amino acids long. The DNA of the CDR3 is TGTGCCATCAGTGGATCGACAGGGTCCACTGAAGCTTTCTTT. Translating gives CAISGSTGSTEAFF.

The chain has TRBV18 and TRBJ2-7, with D possibly TRBD1 on 5 matching bases. The CDR3 has 12 residues. Between the trimmed V and J ends, which lost 2 bases and 7 bases, there was a span of 9 bases. Per germline, CDR1 KGHSH and CDR2 LQKENI. CDR3 sequence (DNA): TGTGCCAGCTCACCAGACAGCAGGGAGCAGTACTTC. This gives the protein CASSPDSREQYF.